The rows below give T cell receptor beta chains drawn from one sample of a study of cytomegalovirus exposure and HLA in healthy donors. This table comes from immunoSEQ multiplex PCR, and its TCRdb copy is limited to in-frame clones, with some not included. This sample has nearly 110,000 clones, with roughly four fifths found just once. The source material was PBMCs. These receptors came from a man over 45 in good health and CMV-seronegative. The CDR3 runs from the conserved cysteine through the conserved F or W. D genes are given only for firm matches. Size is stated for part of the rows, as once, few or many counts, or as a class when the clone is expanded.

DNA | CDR3 | J | size | V | D
TGTGCCTCCTCGGGACTAGCTAACGAGCAGTACTTC | CASSGLANEQYF | TRBJ2-7 | - | TRBV30 | TRBD2
TGTGCCAGCAGCCAGAGGTACGGCAATCAGCCCCAGCATTTT | CASSQRYGNQPQHF | TRBJ1-5 | - | TRBV16 | -
TGTTCCAGCAGCTTGGACATGAACACTGAAGCTTTCTTT | CSSSLDMNTEAFF | TRBJ1-1 | - | TRBV7-9 | -
TGTGCCAGCAGTTTGCGGGGCGTAGCTTTCTTT | CASSLRGVAFF | TRBJ1-1 | - | TRBV6-5 | -
TGTGCCAGCAGTGAAATCCACGACTACGAGCAGTACTTC | CASSEIHDYEQYF | TRBJ2-7 | - | TRBV25-1 | -
TGTGCCAGCAGCTCAATGTTTAATTCACCCCTCCACTTT | CASSSMFNSPLHF | TRBJ1-6 | - | TRBV11-2 | -
TGTGCCAGCAGTTTGGGAGGGGTGGGCACCGGGGAGCTGTTTTTT | CASSLGGVGTGELFF | TRBJ2-2 | once | TRBV6-5 | TRBD2
TGCGCCAGCAGCCTCAAGGGCGGGCAGCCCCAGCATTTT | CASSLKGGQPQHF | TRBJ1-5 | - | TRBV4-3 | -
TGTGCCAGCAGCTTAGGGGGACAGGGGGTCAATCAGCCCCAGCATTTT | CASSLGGQGVNQPQHF | TRBJ1-5 | - | TRBV7-9 | TRBD1
TGTGCCAGTTCGACAGGGTTAAACACTGAAGCTTTCTTT | CASSTGLNTEAFF | TRBJ1-1 | - | TRBV7-2 | TRBD1
TGTGCCAGCAGCTTGGCTCAGGGGGTCACTGAAGCTTTCTTT | CASSLAQGVTEAFF | TRBJ1-1 | - | TRBV5-5 | TRBD1
TGCGCCAGCAGCGTGACAGCCCAAGGAACTGAAGCTTTCTTT | CASSVTAQGTEAFF | TRBJ1-1 | few | TRBV5-1 | -
TGTGCCTGGAGTCCGAGATCCTTCAATTCACCCCTCCACTTT | CAWSPRSFNSPLHF | TRBJ1-6 | - | TRBV30 | -
TGTGCCAGCAGCGTAGCGGGGGGGCAAGAGACCCAGTACTTC | CASSVAGGQETQYF | TRBJ2-5 | once | TRBV9 | TRBD2
TGCGCCAGCAGTCCAGATGGGCACACTGAAGCTTTCTTT | CASSPDGHTEAFF | TRBJ1-1 | once | TRBV10-1 | -
TGTGCCAGCAGTAGGCAGGGTGACGGCTACACCTTC | CASSRQGDGYTF | TRBJ1-2 | - | TRBV2 | -
TGTGCCAGCCGTGACAGGGATCCCACCGGGGAGCTGTTTTTT | CASRDRDPTGELFF | TRBJ2-2 | - | TRBV5-8 | TRBD1
TGCGCCAGCAGCTTGAGCGGGGACTCCTACAATGAGCAGTTCTTC | CASSLSGDSYNEQFF | TRBJ2-1 | - | TRBV5-1 | TRBD2
TGTGCCAGCAGCTTACAGGGGGCTAGCACTGAAGCTTTCTTT | CASSLQGASTEAFF | TRBJ1-1 | - | TRBV7-2 | TRBD1
TGTGCCAGTAGTATAGATCACGGCAGGGGTAGCAATCAGCCCCAGCATTTT | CASSIDHGRGSNQPQHF | TRBJ1-5 | - | TRBV19 | -
TGTGCCAGCGGTAGCGGGGGCCTCTCCGGGGAGCTGTTTTTT | CASGSGGLSGELFF | TRBJ2-2 | once | TRBV7-2 | TRBD2
TGCGCCAGCAGCCATAGTACAGGAGCTGAAGCTTTCTTT | CASSHSTGAEAFF | TRBJ1-1 | - | TRBV4-3 | -
TGTGCCAGCAGCGTAGGAGTTGGGGGGGGCCTCCCTACCGCTCTCAATGAGCAGTTCTTC | CASSVGVGGGLPTALNEQFF | TRBJ2-1 | few | TRBV9 | -
TGTTCCAGCAGCTATGGACTCTACGAGCAGTACTTC | CSSSYGLYEQYF | TRBJ2-7 | - | TRBV7-9 | -
TGTGCCTGGAGTTTTTCAGGGGTCCGGGGTGAGACCCAGTACTTC | CAWSFSGVRGETQYF | TRBJ2-5 | once | TRBV30 | -
TGTGCCAGCAGCTTAGGTACCCTATCCCCTCATGGCTACACCTTC | CASSLGTLSPHGYTF | TRBJ1-2 | - | TRBV7-2 | -
TGTGCCAGCAGCTCACTAGCGGGGGCCTACAATGAGCAGTTCTTC | CASSSLAGAYNEQFF | TRBJ2-1 | - | TRBV7-2 | TRBD2
TGTGCCAGCACTTTTACCAGCTCCTATAATTCACCCCTCCACTTT | CASTFTSSYNSPLHF | TRBJ1-6 | - | TRBV27 | -
TGTGCCAGCAGCCGGACAGGGCGACGGGAAAGCGAGCAGTACTTC | CASSRTGRRESEQYF | TRBJ2-7 | - | TRBV2 | TRBD1
TGTGCCAGCAGCTCAGCATCCGGGACTAGGTACAATGAGCAGTTCTTC | CASSSASGTRYNEQFF | TRBJ2-1 | - | TRBV7-3 | TRBD2
TGTGCCAGCAGCTATTACCAGGTCGGGGAGGATCAGCCCCAGCATTTT | CASSYYQVGEDQPQHF | TRBJ1-5 | few | TRBV7-8 | -
TGTGCCAGCAGCTCCGTAACGGGGACAGTAGGAAATGAGCAGTTCTTC | CASSSVTGTVGNEQFF | TRBJ2-1 | few | TRBV7-6 | TRBD1
TGTGCCAGCTCCCAGGAGGGGTCCTCCTATGGCTACACCTTC | CASSQEGSSYGYTF | TRBJ1-2 | - | TRBV18 | -
TGTGCCAGCATCGACGGACAGGGTGATAACTATGGCTACACCTTC | CASIDGQGDNYGYTF | TRBJ1-2 | - | TRBV6-1 | TRBD1
TGTGCCATCACGCCCGGGACAGGTAACACTGAAGCTTTCTTT | CAITPGTGNTEAFF | TRBJ1-1 | once | TRBV6-1 | TRBD1
TGTGCCTGGAGTGTGGGTTCCCAGGCGCTCATGAACACTGAAGCTTTCTTT | CAWSVGSQALMNTEAFF | TRBJ1-1 | once | TRBV30 | -
TGTGCCAGCAGCCGTCGAGACAGGACAGACGAGCAGTACTTC | CASSRRDRTDEQYF | TRBJ2-7 | - | TRBV7-8 | -
TGTGCCAGCAGTGAAGCGTATTGGGCAGCCCGGCCGAACACTGAAGCTTTCTTT | CASSEAYWAARPNTEAFF | TRBJ1-1 | - | TRBV6-1 | -
TGTGCCAGTAGTATCGTCAATTCACCCCTCCACTTT | CASSIVNSPLHF | TRBJ1-6 | few | TRBV19 | -
TGTGCCTGGAGTTTTGTGGGCTTTAATGAAAAACTGTTTTTT | CAWSFVGFNEKLFF | TRBJ1-4 | - | TRBV30 | -
TGCGCCAGCAGTCAATCGAACAGTGCTGGGACCGGGGAGCTGTTTTTT | CASSQSNSAGTGELFF | TRBJ2-2 | - | TRBV23-1 | -
TGTGCCAGCAGCTTCAGCGGGGGGGAGTACTACAATGAGCAGTTCTTC | CASSFSGGEYYNEQFF | TRBJ2-1 | - | TRBV5-4 | TRBD2
TGTGCCAGCAGCCGGGACAGGGGAATAGATGGCTACACCTTC | CASSRDRGIDGYTF | TRBJ1-2 | - | TRBV7-9 | TRBD1
TGTGCTAGCAGATCCAGGACAGGGGAGGGTGAGCAGTTCTTC | CASRSRTGEGEQFF | TRBJ2-1 | - | TRBV6-5 | TRBD1
TGTGCCAGGAACGGACTAGGCGACAATGAGCAGTTCTTC | CARNGLGDNEQFF | TRBJ2-1 | - | TRBV2 | TRBD2